The 13 T cell receptor beta chains listed next were all sequenced from one sample in a study of blood T cells in healthy people across ages. A second PCR of about 7 to 12 cycles used a sample-barcoded 5' primer and a J-beta primer mix. Using its own MiXCR run on the 5' RACE reads, TCRdb lists one record per CDR3 protein. The table lists about 1.4 million distinct CDR3 sequences, 55% to 75% of them singletons. Sequenced sample: blood. The receptors were gathered from a man between 18 and 35 years old in good health.

The chain employs TRBV3-1 and TRBJ1-2; D not resolved. V dropped 2 bases and J dropped 8 bases, with 12 bases sitting between them. Germline CDR1 reads LGHDT; CDR2 reads YNNKEL (reference sequence). This CDR3 region has 13 residues. CDR3: CASSQTLTNGYTF. The CDR3 nucleotides are TGTGCCAGCAGCCAAACCCTGACTAACGGCTACACCTTC.

The rearrangement links TRBV20-1 to TRBJ1-2; D gene ambiguous. The CDR3 contains 12 residues. The V gene lost 3 bases and the J gene lost 1 base, with 6 bases spanning the gap. Germline lookup yields CDR1 DFQATT and CDR2 SNEGSKA (reference sequence). The DNA of the CDR3 is TGCAGTGCTAGTGAGGATAACTATGGCTACACCTTC. This codes for CSASEDNYGYTF.

This clonotype was detected a few times. V usage is TRBV29-1 and J usage is TRBJ2-3, with D tentatively TRBD1 or TRBD2 (5 bases each). CDR1 and CDR2 (germline): SQVTM, ANQGSEA. V dropped 4 bases and J dropped 3 bases, with 17 bases sitting between them. This CDR3 is 15 amino acids long. The CDR3 is CSVGPDSGLTDTQYF. The CDR3 region has the DNA TGCAGCGTTGGCCCTGACAGCGGACTTACAGATACGCAGTATTTT.

This chain uses TRBV6-5 with TRBJ2-7; D gene ambiguous. This CDR3 has 15 residues. The V and J ends lost 5 bases and 2 bases respectively, with 16 bases between them. Germline lookup yields CDR1 MNHEY and CDR2 SVGAGI. For the CDR3, the DNA is TGTGCCAGCAGTGGCGCGAGCTCCACTACCTACGAGCAGTACTTC. It encodes CASSGASSTTYEQYF.

This sequence joins TRBV5-6 and TRBJ2-3; D remains ambiguous. Between the trimmed V and J ends, which lost 3 bases and 4 bases, there was a span of 15 bases. The CDR3 extends over 15 amino acids. Germline CDR1 SGHDT, CDR2 YYEEEE. The CDR3 loop reads CASSWWGVVPDTQYF. The CDR3 coding sequence is TGTGCCAGCAGCTGGTGGGGTGTAGTTCCAGATACGCAGTATTTT.

The chain has TRBV27 and TRBJ2-7, with TRBD2 as a possible D gene (6 bases). Trimming left V 2 bases short and J 1 base short, with 15 bases between. Germline CDR1 is MNHEY and CDR2 is SMNVEV (reference sequence). The CDR3 contains 16 residues. The DNA of the CDR3 is TGTGCCAGCAGTTTAATGCCAGCGGAGGGATCCTACGAGCAGTACTTC. This translates into CASSLMPAEGSYEQYF.

This clonotype was seen a few times. CDR3: CASSLSSRPGYTF. The CDR3 DNA is TGTGCCAGCAGTTTAAGTTCCCGGCCTGGCTACACCTTC. The chain has TRBV12-3 or TRBV12-4 and TRBJ1-2, with D unclear. The CDR3 is made up of 13 amino acids. Trimming left V 2 bases short and J 7 bases short, with 11 bases between.

This clonotype was seen only a few times. The rearrangement joins TRBV6-5 to TRBJ2-5; TRBD2 is a possible D gene (5 bases). V dropped 6 bases and J dropped 4 bases, with 15 bases sitting between them. Germline CDR1 MNHEY, CDR2 SVGAGI. The CDR3 covers 14 residues. The CDR3 bases are TGTGCCAGCAGGCCGAGCGGTACCGGAGAGACCCAGTACTTC. The encoded protein is CASRPSGTGETQYF.

The table lists this clonotype with a few counts. V is TRBV7-9 and J is TRBJ2-1; 14 nucleotides match TRBD2. Looked up from germline, CDR1 is SEHNR and CDR2 is FQNEAQ (reference sequence). The CDR3 spans 15 residues. V trimming: 4 bases; J trimming: 9 bases; junction bases outside the gene matches: 5. DNA for the CDR3: TGTGCCAGCAGCTCGGGACTAGCGGGAGTTGGTGAGCAGTTCTTC. It specifies CASSSGLAGVGEQFF.

The chain recombines TRBV6-6 with TRBJ2-1; D unclear. CDR1 is MNHNY and CDR2 is SVGAGI in the germline V gene (reference sequence). The CDR3 sequence is 17 residues long. V dropped 1 base and J dropped 3 bases, with 16 bases sitting between them. The CDR3 DNA follows: TGTGCCAGCAGTTACTTGCAAAATCCCAAAAACTACAATGAGCAGTTCTTC. This codes for CASSYLQNPKNYNEQFF.

The V call is TRBV10-1, the J call TRBJ2-3, with 12 bases identical to TRBD2. Germline V gene sequence: CDR1 WNHNN, CDR2 SYGVQD (reference sequence). CDR3 size: 15 residues. Trimming took 8 bases from V and 1 from J; bases not matched to a gene: 4. CDR3 nucleotides: TGCGCCAGCGCCGGACTAGCGGGGCGCACAGATACGCAGTATTTT. This translates into CASAGLAGRTDTQYF.

This clonotype is medium-sized in the sample. This sequence joins TRBV20-1 and TRBJ2-7; 10 nucleotides match TRBD2. The trim removed 0 bases at V and 5 bases at J, leaving 10 bases unmatched. From germline, CDR1 is DFQATT and CDR2 SNEGSKA (reference sequence). The CDR3 is 16 amino acids. DNA for the CDR3: TGCAGTGCTAGAGATATGGCGGCTAGCGGGAGCAACGAGCAGTACTTC. Protein product: CSARDMAASGSNEQYF.

This chain connects TRBV10-3 to TRBJ1-2; D is undetermined. With 3 bases removed from V and 4 bases from J, the gap between germline ends came to 6 bases. CDR1 and CDR2 (germline): ENHRY, SYGVKD. The CDR3 runs to 12 residues. As DNA, the CDR3 is TGTGCCATCAGTGATGGGGTCTATGGCTACACCTTC. Amino acid sequence: CAISDGVYGYTF.